A single sample gave rise to the 20 T cell receptor beta chains below, sequenced in a study of beta chain features in type 1 diabetes. Study-wide points: When Type 1 diabetes patients were examined, their TCRB CDR3s proved moderately but significantly shorter in all four CD4+ subsets.

The entirety of the isolated RNA underwent reverse transcription, so expressed TCRB transcripts were sequenced. Sequenced by immunoSEQ multiplex PCR; TCRdb stores in-frame clones only, minus some. This table holds about 340,000 clones, roughly 8.8% found once. These TCRs' antigens remain unknown. Sequencing was carried out using central memory CD4+ T cells from blood. The receptors derive from a man aged 25 to 40 with type 1 diabetes.

In this sample, this clone turned up a few times. This chain connects TRBV29-1 to TRBJ1-1, with D unresolved. The CDR3 runs to 12 residues. Germline V gene sequence: CDR1 SQVTM, CDR2 ANQGSEA. Trimming pared 5 bases from V and 5 bases from J, leaving 12 bases between. The CDR3 spells CSVIKGGTEAFF. Here the CDR3 DNA reads TGCAGCGTTATAAAGGGAGGGACTGAAGCTTTCTTT.

This clone was counted between two and nine times. The CDR3 coding sequence is TGCGCCAGCAGTCGGGACACCGGGGAGCTGTTTTTT. This translates into CASSRDTGELFF. The gene calls are TRBV10-1 and TRBJ2-2; D unclear. CDR1 WNHNN and CDR2 SYGVQD come from the germline V gene (reference sequence). CDR3 length: 12 residues. The V end was cut by 5 bases, the J end by 3 bases, with 4 bases between.

This clone was seen more than once but under ten times. The rearrangement links TRBV5-1 to TRBJ1-6, with D perhaps matching TRBD1 (5 bases). The germline V gene encodes CDR1 SGHRS and CDR2 YFSETQ. Between the trimmed V and J ends, which lost 1 base and 7 bases, there was a span of 15 bases. This CDR3 contains 16 residues. CDR3 bases: TGCGCCAGCAGCTTGTTCGCAGGGAAACTCAATTCACCCCTCCACTTT. It encodes CASSLFAGKLNSPLHF.

The chain combines TRBV7-2 with TRBJ2-5, with 8 nucleotides matching TRBD1. This CDR3 is 16 amino acids long. With 0 bases clipped from V and 2 bases from J, the junction kept 5 bases outside the gene matches. Germline V lookup: CDR1 SGHTA, CDR2 FQGNSA. DNA of the CDR3: TGTGCCAGCAGCTTAGCGCGAGGGACAGGACAAGAGACCCAGTACTTC. Its translation: CASSLARGTGQETQYF.

This clone was detected ten times or more. The V call is TRBV23-1, the J call TRBJ1-6; D ambiguous. TRBV23-1 is an ORF; its function is uncertain. This CDR3 has 12 residues. The ends were cut back, 10 bases at V and 10 bases at J, with 14 bases in the middle. CDR3 amino acids: CANFTRVSPLHF. The CDR3 DNA follows: TGCGCCAACTTTACGCGGGTGTCACCCCTCCACTTT.

Details on this clone: One end of the junction varies from germline; a read error may be responsible. This chain joins TRBV7-6 and TRBJ2-1; no definite D call. CDR1 and CDR2 from the germline V gene are SGHVS and FNYEAQ. The CDR3 runs 13 residues. CDR3 residues: CASSPRPNKEQFF. In DNA form, the CDR3 reads TGTGCCAGCAGCCCAAGACCCAACAAGGAGCAGTTCTTC.

J is TRBJ2-7 and V is TRBV29-1; D call uncertain. Trimming stripped 4 bases from V and 6 bases from J, with 10 bases between. The CDR3 has 11 amino acids. CDR1 is SQVTM and CDR2 is ANQGSEA in the germline V gene. DNA of the CDR3: TGCAGCGTTGTTTCAGTGGCCGAGCAGTACTTC. It yields the protein CSVVSVAEQYF.

A word on this clone: A far larger clone is one nucleotide away, so this likely arose from a read error. The identical CDR3 is also encoded by other nucleotide sequences in the sample. The gene calls are TRBV29-1 and TRBJ1-1; possible D gene TRBD1, 5 bases. Trimming took off 7 bases at V and 4 bases at J, with 13 bases between the two ends. Germline V lookup: CDR1 SQVTM, CDR2 ANQGSEA. The CDR3 covers 12 residues. The CDR3 is CSGGGHGTEAFF. The CDR3 DNA reads TGCAGCGGGGGGGGTCATGGCACTGAAGCTTTCTTT.

V is TRBV19 and J is TRBJ1-2; D is possibly TRBD1 (6 bases). The germline CDR1 and CDR2 sequences are LNHDA and SQIVND (reference sequence). The CDR3 runs to 12 residues. Trimming left V 5 bases short and J 14 bases short, with 18 bases between. The CDR3 DNA sequence: TGTGCCAGTAGTCCGGGGAACCGGGACACTACCTTC. Encoded protein: CASSPGNRDTTF.

This clone has more than one count but fewer than ten. The chain employs TRBV29-1 and TRBJ2-3; no reliable D call. CDR1 SQVTM and CDR2 ANQGSEA come from the germline V gene. Trimming pared 4 bases from V and 5 bases from J, leaving 19 bases between. The CDR3 sequence is 15 residues long. The CDR3 reads CSVVGPLGPVDTQYF. The DNA of the CDR3 is TGCAGCGTTGTTGGGCCCTTAGGTCCCGTAGATACGCAGTATTTT.

This clone has a handful of counts. V usage is TRBV25-1 and J usage is TRBJ1-2, with unresolved D. The ends were cut back, 3 bases at V and 4 bases at J, with 9 bases in the middle. Looked up from germline, CDR1 is MGHDK and CDR2 is SYGVNS. This CDR3 spans 13 amino acids. CDR3 sequence (DNA): TGTGCCAGCAGTGAGACCCTAGGCTATGGCTACACCTTC. Protein sequence: CASSETLGYGYTF.

The V call is TRBV2, the J call TRBJ1-6, with 9 bases that match TRBD1. This CDR3 has 15 amino acids. CDR1 is SNHLY and CDR2 is FYNNEI in the germline V gene. Trimming took 6 bases from V and 7 from J; bases not matched to a gene: 7. This CDR3 is CASRAGTGRNSPLHF. CDR3 bases: TGTGCCAGCAGAGCCGGGACAGGGAGGAATTCACCCCTCCACTTT.

In its sample, this clone was seen a few times. The sample has other DNA sequences that encode this CDR3 too. The gene calls are TRBV18 and TRBJ1-1; no reliable D call. This CDR3 is 13 amino acids long. Germline V gene lookup returns CDR1 KGHSH and CDR2 LQKENI. Trimming shortened V by 4 bases and J by 1 base, and 7 bases separated the two germline ends. In DNA, the CDR3 is TGTGCCAGCTCACTGGTGAGGAACACTGAAGCTTTCTTT. Amino acid sequence: CASSLVRNTEAFF.

This clone has a handful of counts. Other DNA variants within this sample encode the same CDR3. This chain joins TRBV4-1 and TRBJ2-1; D may correspond to TRBD1 or TRBD2 (5 bases each). The germline gives CDR1 MGHRA, CDR2 YSYEKL. V was shortened by 3 bases and J by 0 bases, with 9 bases between the two germline ends. The CDR3 is made up of 15 amino acids. This chain's CDR3 is CASSQAGTSYNEQFF. The CDR3 region has the DNA TGCGCCAGCAGCCAGGCCGGGACCTCCTACAATGAGCAGTTCTTC.

In this sample, this clone turned up many times. The chain couples TRBV6-4 to TRBJ2-6; D is ambiguous. Trimming removed 0 bases at V and 0 bases at J, with 6 bases between. In germline, CDR1 is MRHNA, CDR2 SNTAGT. The length of the CDR3 is 16 residues. CDR3 in DNA: TGTGCCAGCAGTGACTCGTCCGGCTCTGGGGCCAACGTCCTGACTTTC. Amino acids: CASSDSSGSGANVLTF.

The sample holds a few counts of this clone. The rearrangement joins TRBV28 to TRBJ1-6; TRBD1 might be the D (6 bases). Looked up from germline, CDR1 is MDHEN and CDR2 is SYDVKM. With 5 bases removed from V and 4 bases from J, the gap between germline ends came to 15 bases. The CDR3 loop spans 16 amino acids. This chain's CDR3 is CASSGFGGAYNSPLHF. CDR3 bases: TGTGCCAGCAGTGGGTTCGGGGGGGCTTATAATTCACCCCTCCACTTT.

In DNA, the CDR3 is TGTGCCAGCAGCCTTTGGGGGACAGGGGGTTCACCCCTCCACTTT. Translated, it gives CASSLWGTGGSPLHF. This chain connects TRBV7-9 to TRBJ1-6, with 11 bases fitting TRBD1. V lost 5 bases, J lost 9 bases, and 6 bases stayed unmatched. The V gene's germline CDR1 is SEHNR and CDR2 FQNEAQ (reference sequence). CDR3 length equals 15 residues.

The chain recombines TRBV6-5 with TRBJ1-5; no clear D. The CDR3 contains 13 residues. Trimming removed 6 bases at V and 4 bases at J, with 10 bases between. Looked up from germline, CDR1 is MNHEY and CDR2 is SVGAGI. The CDR3 region is CASRRAENQPQHF. The CDR3, as DNA: TGTGCCAGCAGGAGGGCAGAGAATCAGCCCCAGCATTTT.

This clone appeared a few times. The CDR3 sequence is CASTLQGGNYEQYF. Here the CDR3 DNA reads TGTGCCAGCACCTTACAAGGGGGCAACTACGAGCAGTACTTC. The genes are TRBV6-6 and TRBJ2-7, with TRBD1 matching over 7 bases. This CDR3 has 14 amino acids. CDR1 is MNHNY and CDR2 is SVGAGI in the germline V gene (reference sequence). The ends lost 7 bases at V and 3 bases at J; junction bases unmatched: 9.

This clone was seen a handful of times. CDR3 protein: CASREGTARNSPLHF. In nucleotides, the CDR3 is TGTGCCAGCAGAGAAGGGACAGCGCGAAATTCACCCCTCCACTTT. The chain joins TRBV28 to TRBJ1-6, with 7 positions matching TRBD1. This CDR3 spans 15 amino acids. The trim removed 6 bases at V and 7 bases at J, leaving 9 bases unmatched. CDR1 is MDHEN, CDR2 SYDVKM, per germline.